This T cell receptor beta chain was recovered during a study of blood T cells in healthy people across ages. This clonotype was seen only a few times. The CDR3 is 16 amino acids. CDR1 SGHTA and CDR2 FQGNSA come from the germline V gene. Unmatched junction bases numbered 5, after V lost 1 base and J lost 4 bases. Primers used in a second PCR of about 6 to 11 cycles were a sample-barcoded 5' primer and a J-beta primer mix. TCRdb re-called the 5' RACE reads with MiXCR, one entry per CDR3 protein. The sample yields about 1 million distinct CDR3 sequences, roughly 45% seen once. The sample taken for sequencing was blood. The genes are TRBV7-2 and TRBJ2-1, with 9 positions matching TRBD2. This TCR came from a woman aged 60-75 years in good health. The CDR3 sequence: CASSLVGGGGYNEQFF. CDR3 sequence (DNA): TGTGCCAGCAGCTTAGTGGGCGGGGGGGGGTACAATGAGCAGTTCTTC.